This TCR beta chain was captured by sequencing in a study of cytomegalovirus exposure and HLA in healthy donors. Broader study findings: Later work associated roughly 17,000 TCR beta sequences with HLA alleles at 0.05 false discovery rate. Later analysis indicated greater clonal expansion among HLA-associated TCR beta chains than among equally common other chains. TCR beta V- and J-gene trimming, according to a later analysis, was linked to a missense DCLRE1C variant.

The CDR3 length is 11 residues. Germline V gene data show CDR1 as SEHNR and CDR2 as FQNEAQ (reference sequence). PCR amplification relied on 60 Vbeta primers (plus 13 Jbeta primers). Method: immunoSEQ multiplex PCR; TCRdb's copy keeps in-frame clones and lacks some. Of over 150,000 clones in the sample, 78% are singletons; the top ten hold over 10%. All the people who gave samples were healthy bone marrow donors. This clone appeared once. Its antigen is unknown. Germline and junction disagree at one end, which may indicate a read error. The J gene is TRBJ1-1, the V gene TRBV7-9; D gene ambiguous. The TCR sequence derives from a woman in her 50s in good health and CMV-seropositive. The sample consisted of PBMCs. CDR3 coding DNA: TGTTCCAGCAGCCCATACACTGAAGCTTTCTTT. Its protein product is CSSSPYTEAFF.